Sequencing of this T cell receptor (beta chain) was carried out in a study of CD8 T cells in Susac syndrome. V was shortened by 5 bases and J by 6 bases, with 17 bases between the two germline ends. Germline-derived CDR1 and CDR2 are GTSNPN and SVGIG (reference sequence). This CDR3 contains 14 residues. TEMRA cells were FACS-enriched, unlike CD8+ and CD4+ T cells, which were negatively isolated. RNA, at about 0.45 to 1 ug, was reverse transcribed with random hexamers. The method of amplification for TCR beta CDR3 was immunoSEQ multiplex PCR, covering 54 Vbeta and 13 Jbeta. TCRdb reanalysed the immunoSEQ multiplex PCR reads using MiXCR and keeps one entry per CDR3 protein. The sample has about 120,000 distinct CDR3 sequences, just under 95% seen once. This clonotype was detected only once.

This sequence was found in a human donor with Susac syndrome. This sequence joins TRBV30 and TRBJ1-5; D is perhaps TRBD1 (5 bases). Input material: CD8+ T cells from PBMCs. In DNA, the CDR3 is TGTGCCTGGTCCCTTGTGGGGGTAACTCAGCCCCAGCATTTT. This sequence encodes CAWSLVGVTQPQHF.